These T cell receptor beta chains were read from a single sample in a study of T cell responses to AZD1222 COVID-19 vaccine. Sequencing was performed with immunoSEQ multiplex PCR; in TCRdb, only in-frame clones are kept and a portion is missing. The repertoire consists of over 130,000 clones, with over 90% occurring once and the leading ten covering around 3.5%. This sample comprised peripheral blood, obtained 28 days after the second AZD1222 dose. The origin of the receptors is an adult who received the AZD1222 COVID-19 vaccine. Both conserved end residues are part of each CDR3. A D gene is named only where the DNA matches it firmly. Clone size is given for some rows only: seen once, a few or many times, or a class if the clone is expanded.

v_call: TRBV19; j_call: TRBJ2-3; d_call: .; clone_size: once; cdr3_aa: CASRRERSTDTQYF; cdr3_nt: TGTGCCAGTAGACGGGAGAGGAGCACAGATACGCAGTATTTT
v_call: TRBV2; j_call: TRBJ2-1; d_call: .; clone_size: .; cdr3_aa: CASSETAGASYNEQFF; cdr3_nt: TGTGCCAGCAGTGAAACGGCGGGGGCGAGCTACAATGAGCAGTTCTTC
v_call: TRBV25-1; j_call: TRBJ1-3; d_call: .; clone_size: .; cdr3_aa: CASTSRGENTIYF; cdr3_nt: TGTGCCAGCACATCCCGAGGGGAAAACACCATATATTTT
v_call: TRBV15; j_call: TRBJ2-7; d_call: TRBD1; clone_size: .; cdr3_aa: CATSILRQGGRSEQYF; cdr3_nt: TGTGCCACCAGCATCCTCCGACAGGGGGGAAGAAGCGAGCAGTACTTC
v_call: TRBV4-2; j_call: TRBJ2-7; d_call: .; clone_size: .; cdr3_aa: CASSPVHRGTPKKGEQYF; cdr3_nt: TGTGCCAGCAGCCCCGTACATCGCGGGACCCCCAAGAAAGGGGAGCAGTACTTC
v_call: TRBV6-6; j_call: TRBJ1-1; d_call: TRBD1; clone_size: .; cdr3_aa: CASSPDRGETEAFF; cdr3_nt: TGTGCCAGCAGTCCGGACAGGGGTGAAACTGAAGCTTTCTTT
v_call: TRBV4-1; j_call: TRBJ1-2; d_call: .; clone_size: .; cdr3_aa: CASSQDRVNYGYTF; cdr3_nt: TGCGCCAGCAGCCAAGATAGGGTAAACTATGGCTACACCTTC
v_call: TRBV28; j_call: TRBJ1-2; d_call: .; clone_size: .; cdr3_aa: CASSLSTSGYTF; cdr3_nt: TGTGCCAGCAGTTTATCAACCTCGGGCTACACCTTC
v_call: TRBV6-5; j_call: TRBJ2-1; d_call: TRBD2; clone_size: .; cdr3_aa: CASRHLAGTYNEQFF; cdr3_nt: TGTGCCAGCAGACACCTAGCGGGAACCTACAATGAGCAGTTCTTC
v_call: TRBV9; j_call: TRBJ2-3; d_call: .; clone_size: .; cdr3_aa: CASSPHLGLSTDTQYF; cdr3_nt: TGTGCCAGCAGCCCACACTTAGGACTTAGCACAGATACGCAGTATTTT
v_call: TRBV13; j_call: TRBJ2-1; d_call: TRBD2; clone_size: .; cdr3_aa: CASSTQGLAGHYNEQFF; cdr3_nt: TGTGCCAGCAGCACACAAGGACTAGCGGGGCACTACAATGAGCAGTTCTTC
v_call: TRBV11-2; j_call: TRBJ2-2; d_call: .; clone_size: .; cdr3_aa: CASSETGQRELFF; cdr3_nt: TGTGCCAGCAGCGAGACCGGGCAGCGGGAGCTGTTTTTT
v_call: TRBV30; j_call: TRBJ1-5; d_call: .; clone_size: few; cdr3_aa: CAWSVGSEQPQHF; cdr3_nt: TGTGCCTGGAGTGTAGGGTCGGAACAGCCCCAGCATTTT
v_call: TRBV29-1; j_call: TRBJ1-1; d_call: .; clone_size: few; cdr3_aa: CSVEEPEGKTEAFF; cdr3_nt: TGCAGCGTTGAGGAACCTGAAGGGAAAACTGAAGCTTTCTTT
v_call: TRBV30; j_call: TRBJ2-7; d_call: TRBD1; clone_size: few; cdr3_aa: CAWAQGYEQYF; cdr3_nt: TGTGCCTGGGCACAGGGGTACGAGCAGTACTTC
v_call: TRBV6-2/TRBV6-3; j_call: TRBJ2-5; d_call: .; clone_size: .; cdr3_aa: CASSYSNRDVMGTQYF; cdr3_nt: TGTGCCAGCAGTTACTCGAACAGGGACGTAATGGGGACCCAGTACTTC
v_call: TRBV6-6; j_call: TRBJ1-2; d_call: .; clone_size: .; cdr3_aa: CASNPSGDDYGYTF; cdr3_nt: TGTGCCAGCAACCCCTCGGGGGATGACTATGGCTACACCTTC
v_call: TRBV6-5; j_call: TRBJ1-2; d_call: .; clone_size: .; cdr3_aa: CASSYAGANYGYTF; cdr3_nt: TGTGCCAGCAGTTATGCGGGGGCGAACTATGGCTACACCTTC
v_call: TRBV6-6; j_call: TRBJ2-3; d_call: TRBD2; clone_size: .; cdr3_aa: CASSPIAGLATDTQYF; cdr3_nt: TGTGCCAGCAGTCCGATCGCGGGACTAGCCACAGATACGCAGTATTTT
v_call: TRBV28; j_call: TRBJ1-3; d_call: .; clone_size: .; cdr3_aa: CASSLLLTGTVGNTIYF; cdr3_nt: TGTGCCAGCAGTTTACTTCTTACAGGGACCGTGGGAAACACCATATATTTT
v_call: TRBV4-3; j_call: TRBJ1-2; d_call: TRBD1; clone_size: .; cdr3_aa: CASSQGGTGNSYGYTF; cdr3_nt: TGCGCCAGCAGCCAAGGAGGGACAGGGAATTCCTATGGCTACACCTTC
v_call: TRBV9; j_call: TRBJ2-1; d_call: .; clone_size: .; cdr3_aa: CASSDRDSRSSEQFF; cdr3_nt: TGTGCCAGCAGCGACCGGGACTCCAGGTCTAGTGAGCAGTTCTTC
v_call: TRBV12-3/TRBV12-4; j_call: TRBJ2-4; d_call: TRBD1; clone_size: .; cdr3_aa: CASSLVDRDIQYF; cdr3_nt: TGTGCCAGCAGTTTGGTGGACAGGGACATTCAGTACTTC
v_call: TRBV14; j_call: TRBJ1-2; d_call: .; clone_size: .; cdr3_aa: CASSPLLRTGWGHGYTF; cdr3_nt: TGTGCCAGCAGCCCCTTACTTAGGACGGGGTGGGGCCATGGCTACACCTTC
v_call: TRBV19; j_call: TRBJ1-1; d_call: .; clone_size: .; cdr3_aa: CASKAFGNTEAFF; cdr3_nt: TGTGCCAGTAAGGCATTCGGGAACACTGAAGCTTTCTTT
v_call: TRBV6-5; j_call: TRBJ1-3; d_call: .; clone_size: .; cdr3_aa: CASSPTRPGNTIYF; cdr3_nt: TGTGCCAGCAGCCCGACCCGCCCTGGAAACACCATATATTTT
v_call: TRBV2; j_call: TRBJ1-2; d_call: .; clone_size: .; cdr3_aa: CASSVSGFGYTF; cdr3_nt: TGTGCCAGCAGTGTAAGTGGGTTCGGCTACACCTTC
v_call: TRBV14; j_call: TRBJ1-2; d_call: .; clone_size: .; cdr3_aa: CASSQDGGRDGYTF; cdr3_nt: TGTGCCAGCAGCCAAGATGGAGGGAGAGACGGCTACACCTTC
v_call: TRBV29-1; j_call: TRBJ1-2; d_call: TRBD1; clone_size: .; cdr3_aa: CSVEQGAHYGYTF; cdr3_nt: TGCAGCGTCGAACAGGGGGCCCACTATGGCTACACCTTC
v_call: TRBV9; j_call: TRBJ2-3; d_call: .; clone_size: .; cdr3_aa: CASSVVPFSGTDTQYF; cdr3_nt: TGTGCCAGCAGCGTAGTCCCGTTTTCCGGAACAGATACGCAGTATTTT
v_call: TRBV28; j_call: TRBJ1-5; d_call: .; clone_size: .; cdr3_aa: CASSFLRQTSNQPQHF; cdr3_nt: TGTGCCAGCAGTTTTCTGAGACAGACGAGCAATCAGCCCCAGCATTTT
v_call: TRBV11-2; j_call: TRBJ2-5; d_call: .; clone_size: .; cdr3_aa: CASSFLPQETQYF; cdr3_nt: TGTGCCAGCAGCTTTCTCCCTCAAGAGACCCAGTACTTC
v_call: TRBV7-6; j_call: TRBJ1-1; d_call: .; clone_size: .; cdr3_aa: CASSLALKGDTEAFF; cdr3_nt: TGTGCCAGCAGCTTAGCGCTGAAGGGGGACACTGAAGCTTTCTTT
v_call: TRBV28; j_call: TRBJ1-1; d_call: TRBD1; clone_size: .; cdr3_aa: CASSLNRGKSEAFF; cdr3_nt: TGTGCCAGCAGTTTAAACAGGGGAAAATCTGAAGCTTTCTTT
v_call: TRBV7-6; j_call: TRBJ2-3; d_call: TRBD2; clone_size: few; cdr3_aa: CASSLGLAGTTTDTQYF; cdr3_nt: TGTGCCAGCAGCTTGGGACTAGCGGGAACAACCACAGATACGCAGTATTTT
v_call: TRBV6-2/TRBV6-3; j_call: TRBJ1-5; d_call: .; clone_size: .; cdr3_aa: CASSPVGRQPQHF; cdr3_nt: TGTGCCAGCAGCCCGGTTGGTCGTCAGCCCCAGCATTTT
v_call: TRBV5-1; j_call: TRBJ1-2; d_call: TRBD1; clone_size: .; cdr3_aa: CASSEQGSNYGYTF; cdr3_nt: TGCGCCAGCAGCGAACAGGGGAGCAACTATGGCTACACCTTC
v_call: TRBV19; j_call: TRBJ1-1; d_call: .; clone_size: .; cdr3_aa: CASSMNSGWGTEAFF; cdr3_nt: TGTGCCAGTAGTATGAACTCGGGGTGGGGCACTGAAGCTTTCTTT
v_call: TRBV7-3; j_call: TRBJ2-1; d_call: TRBD2; clone_size: .; cdr3_aa: CASSIVAGSSYNEQFF; cdr3_nt: TGTGCCAGCAGCATTGTAGCGGGAAGCTCCTACAATGAGCAGTTCTTC
v_call: TRBV9; j_call: TRBJ1-6; d_call: TRBD1; clone_size: .; cdr3_aa: CASSVEGAVNSPLHF; cdr3_nt: TGTGCCAGCAGCGTAGAGGGGGCCGTCAATTCACCCCTCCACTTT
v_call: TRBV18; j_call: TRBJ1-5; d_call: TRBD1; clone_size: .; cdr3_aa: CASSPRPPDRGSGSNQPQHF; cdr3_nt: TGTGCCAGCTCACCACGCCCCCCGGACAGGGGTAGTGGGAGCAATCAGCCCCAGCATTTT
v_call: TRBV19; j_call: TRBJ2-3; d_call: .; clone_size: .; cdr3_aa: CASNSGYDTQYF; cdr3_nt: TGTGCCAGTAACTCGGGCTACGATACGCAGTATTTT
v_call: TRBV9; j_call: TRBJ1-4; d_call: .; clone_size: few; cdr3_aa: CASSVGRENEKLFF; cdr3_nt: TGTGCCAGCAGCGTAGGACGGGAAAATGAAAAACTGTTTTTT
v_call: TRBV4-1; j_call: TRBJ1-4; d_call: .; clone_size: .; cdr3_aa: CASSPEEGATNEKLFF; cdr3_nt: TGCGCCAGCAGCCCAGAGGAAGGCGCAACTAATGAAAAACTGTTTTTT
v_call: TRBV5-4; j_call: TRBJ2-1; d_call: TRBD2; clone_size: .; cdr3_aa: CASSPRLAVNEQFF; cdr3_nt: TGTGCCAGCAGCCCTCGTCTAGCGGTCAATGAGCAGTTCTTC
v_call: TRBV7-2; j_call: TRBJ2-7; d_call: TRBD1; clone_size: .; cdr3_aa: CASRRTGQGEYEQYF; cdr3_nt: TGTGCCAGCAGGCGAACGGGACAGGGGGAATACGAGCAGTACTTC
v_call: TRBV6-6; j_call: TRBJ1-1; d_call: TRBD1; clone_size: .; cdr3_aa: CASRDRDQNTEAFF; cdr3_nt: TGTGCCAGCAGAGACAGGGACCAGAACACTGAAGCTTTCTTT
v_call: TRBV25-1; j_call: TRBJ1-4; d_call: .; clone_size: .; cdr3_aa: CASSEFGGGNEKLFF; cdr3_nt: TGTGCCAGCAGTGAATTTGGAGGGGGTAATGAAAAACTGTTTTTT
v_call: TRBV5-6; j_call: TRBJ1-5; d_call: TRBD1; clone_size: .; cdr3_aa: CASSLRGQRYSNQPQHF; cdr3_nt: TGTGCCAGCAGCTTGCGGGGACAGCGATATAGCAATCAGCCCCAGCATTTT
v_call: TRBV5-1; j_call: TRBJ2-1; d_call: .; clone_size: .; cdr3_aa: CASRSRGLSYNEQFF; cdr3_nt: TGCGCCAGCAGATCCAGGGGCCTCTCCTACAATGAGCAGTTCTTC
v_call: TRBV7-2; j_call: TRBJ1-2; d_call: .; clone_size: .; cdr3_aa: CASSTNGYTF; cdr3_nt: TGTGCCAGCAGCACGAATGGCTACACCTTC
v_call: TRBV27; j_call: TRBJ1-2; d_call: .; clone_size: .; cdr3_aa: CASSLGSHYGYTF; cdr3_nt: TGTGCCAGCAGTTTAGGGTCCCACTATGGCTACACCTTC
v_call: TRBV4-2; j_call: TRBJ2-1; d_call: .; clone_size: .; cdr3_aa: CASSQVLDTPAYNEQFF; cdr3_nt: TGTGCCAGCAGCCAAGTCCTTGATACCCCTGCGTACAATGAGCAGTTCTTC
v_call: TRBV28; j_call: TRBJ2-1; d_call: .; clone_size: .; cdr3_aa: CATRSRQPEAGQFF; cdr3_nt: TGTGCCACCCGGAGTAGACAACCCGAGGCTGGGCAGTTCTTC
v_call: TRBV7-2; j_call: TRBJ1-1; d_call: .; clone_size: .; cdr3_aa: CASRRSPGTTNTEAFF; cdr3_nt: TGTGCCAGCAGGCGTAGCCCCGGGACTACGAACACTGAAGCTTTCTTT
v_call: TRBV2; j_call: TRBJ1-1; d_call: .; clone_size: .; cdr3_aa: CASSERRGVYTEAFF; cdr3_nt: TGTGCCAGCAGTGAACGTCGAGGGGTTTACACTGAAGCTTTCTTT
v_call: TRBV19; j_call: TRBJ1-5; d_call: .; clone_size: .; cdr3_aa: CASSIGRQPNQPQHF; cdr3_nt: TGTGCCAGTAGTATAGGCCGACAGCCCAATCAGCCCCAGCATTTT
v_call: TRBV5-4; j_call: TRBJ2-1; d_call: .; clone_size: .; cdr3_aa: CASSLAPQGSSYNEQFF; cdr3_nt: TGTGCCAGCAGCTTGGCCCCGCAGGGTAGCTCCTACAATGAGCAGTTCTTC
v_call: TRBV5-4; j_call: TRBJ1-2; d_call: .; clone_size: .; cdr3_aa: CASSLVLGQGGYGYTF; cdr3_nt: TGTGCCAGCAGCTTGGTTTTGGGTCAGGGAGGCTATGGCTACACCTTC
v_call: TRBV6-2/TRBV6-3; j_call: TRBJ2-1; d_call: TRBD2; clone_size: .; cdr3_aa: CASSYSPTSGIYNEQFF; cdr3_nt: TGTGCCAGCAGTTACTCCCCGACTAGCGGGATATACAATGAGCAGTTCTTC